The clone carrying this T cell receptor beta chain has more than one count but fewer than ten. The antigen remains undetermined. The source of the sample is a study of CD8+ T cells in alopecia areata. As the sequencing template, cDNA was produced by extracting RNA and reverse transcribing it. Using immunoSEQ multiplex PCR, the repertoire was profiled, and TCRdb retains in-frame clones only, with some absent. The sample holds 150,000 to 250,000 clones, 58% seen once. Whole-study results and caveats: Greater clonality was observed in lesional scalp samples, especially alopecia totalis/universalis, versus normal scalp.

Treatment denoted: oral pan-JAK inhibitor, 5-10 mg twice daily. Sorting from PBMCs produced CD4+ and CD8+ T cells. Germline-derived CDR1 and CDR2 are ENHRY and SYGVKD. V dropped 6 bases and J dropped 5; count of bases not matched to a gene: 6. The CDR3 covers 14 residues. The material was CD4+ T cells sorted from blood, obtained at week 24, from a patient treated with tofacitinib. The J gene is TRBJ2-5, the V gene TRBV10-3, with 10 bases aligning to TRBD2. The TCR was taken from a human donor with alopecia areata. The DNA for the CDR3 is TGTGCCATCAGGGCTACGACTAGCGGGGAGACCCAGTACTTC. It yields the protein CAIRATTSGETQYF.